The clone carrying this TCR beta chain was seen repeatedly, ten times or more. What it binds is not known. This CDR3 spans 12 amino acids. Trimming stripped 8 bases from V and 4 bases from J, with 13 bases between. Germline V gives CDR1 SQVTM, CDR2 ANQGSEA. The record originates from a study of blood T cells in healthy people across ages. A sample-barcoded 5' primer and a J-beta primer mix were used in a second PCR of about 7 to 12 cycles. Each CDR3 protein gets one entry after TCRdb re-called the 5' RACE reads with MiXCR. The data show roughly 1,500,000 distinct CDR3 sequences, approximately 32% seen once. Study-wide points: Since the PBMCs were unsorted, naive and antigen-experienced cells could not be conclusively compared. Age showed a roughly linear inverse relationship with TCR beta diversity per million T cells. Observed TCR beta diversity showed a strong correlation with the percentage of naive T cells as measured by flow cytometry.

Sequenced sample: blood. This chain uses TRBV29-1 with TRBJ2-3; D gene uncertain. The origin of this receptor is a woman aged 25 to 39 in good health. CDR3 sequence: CSTEDQSDTQYF. CDR3 bases: TGCAGCACTGAAGACCAGTCAGATACGCAGTATTTT.